This T cell receptor beta chain emerged from a study of blood T cell repertoires in COVID-19. Study-wide background: From the United States, Italy and Spain came samples of acute and convalescent COVID-19.

Per the original data handling: The assay estimated nucleated cells by amplifying reference gene primers. Data came from immunoSEQ multiplex PCR; TCRdb stores just in-frame clones and leaves some out. Clonal size and the V and J genes are those of that table, whereas D and trimming came from the DNA. Among 210,000 or so clones listed, roughly 94% were seen once. Sample: peripheral blood. This TCR came from a man aged 30 to 45 with acute or convalescent COVID-19.

Written as DNA, the CDR3 is TGCGCCAGCAGCTTGGCCCAAGATACGCAGTATTTT. Protein: CASSLAQDTQYF. The V gene is TRBV5-1, the J gene TRBJ2-3, with no clear D. The CDR3 has 12 amino acids. Germline CDR1 reads SGHRS; CDR2 reads YFSETQ. V shed 0 bases and J shed 5 bases, with 4 bases lying between them.